This T cell receptor beta chain derives from a study of cytomegalovirus exposure and HLA in healthy donors. The wider study: In an earlier analysis, around 100 million unique TCR beta sequences were found from approximately 170 million T cells. Study-wide findings and caveats: High sensitivity and specificity were reportedly achieved when the classifier diagnosed cytomegalovirus status. Indistinguishable V segments such as TRBV6-2 and TRBV6-3 were excluded.

60 Vbeta and 13 Jbeta primers were used in PCR. In the source study's methods: A follow-up analysis tallied 73 million or so unique TCR beta chains, 8.5 million to 14 million shared. Some clones are missing from TCRdb's copy, which holds only in-frame ones; the method was immunoSEQ multiplex PCR. D and trimming come from the DNA, and the V and J calls and clone size come from that table. The table records about 93,000 clones, 65% of them present only once. This CDR3 is built from 13 residues. The V gene's germline CDR1 is MNHEY and CDR2 SVGAGI. With respect to this clone: What it recognizes is unknown.

Material for sequencing was PBMCs. The TCR sequence derives from a boy younger than 18 in good health and CMV-seropositive. The chain couples TRBV6-5 to TRBJ2-5; D is unresolved. Matching the DNA end better, TRBJ2-7 makes the J call doubtful. As DNA, the CDR3 is TGTGCCAGCAGTTTAGGCGAGGACTACGAGCAGTACTTC. This translates into CASSLGEDYEQYF.